This TCR beta chain was documented in a study of blood T cell repertoires in COVID-19. V was trimmed by 6 bases and J by 4 bases, leaving 13 bases between them. The length of the CDR3 is 13 residues. Measured with immunoSEQ multiplex PCR; TCRdb has only the in-frame clones, and not every one. The sample has fewer than 300,000 clones; about 87% are singletons. The V gene is TRBV12-3 or TRBV12-4, the J gene TRBJ2-7; perhaps TRBD1 as D (6 bases). The specimen was peripheral blood. This TCR was recovered from a woman in her 50s with COVID-19, enrolled during active disease. CDR3 sequence reads: CASSPSTGYEQYF. The CDR3 DNA sequence: TGTGCCAGCAGCCCCTCGACAGGTTACGAGCAGTACTTC.